This T cell receptor (beta chain) was observed in a study of CD8 T cells in ankylosing spondylitis. This clonotype has just a few counts. No antigen is known for it. Study-wide results and limits: Characteristic, it appeared, of ankylosing spondylitis blood was a TCR beta motif of eight highly homologous variants. In peripheral blood, disease-linked CD8+ clones occurred at relatively low frequencies.

Via MiXCR, TCRdb re-called the 5' RACE reads, giving one row per CDR3 protein. This table holds 750,000 to 850,000 distinct CDR3 sequences, 10% to 15% found once. The CDR3 spans 12 residues. Trimming cost V 5 bases and J 4 bases, with 8 bases left between them. The rearrangement uses TRBV12-3 or TRBV12-4 and TRBJ1-2, with D hard to call. This clonotype was sampled from a male donor with ankylosing spondylitis. The sequenced sample was blood, either unsorted or a sorted T cell fraction (not recorded which). In DNA form, the CDR3 reads TGTGCCAGCAGTATGTTGGGCTATGGCTACACCTTC. The encoded protein is CASSMLGYGYTF.